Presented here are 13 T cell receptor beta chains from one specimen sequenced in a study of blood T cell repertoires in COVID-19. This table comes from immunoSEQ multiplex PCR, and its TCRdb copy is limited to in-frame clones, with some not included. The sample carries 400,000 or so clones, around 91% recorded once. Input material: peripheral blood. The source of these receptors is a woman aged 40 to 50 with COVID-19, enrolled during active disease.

The CDR3 protein is CASSFNRGNTIYF. The CDR3 DNA reads TGTGCCAGCAGCTTTAACAGAGGAAACACCATATATTTT. The chain recombines TRBV5-6 with TRBJ1-3; D remains unclear. The V and J ends lost 2 bases and 4 bases respectively, with 7 bases between them. Germline V gives CDR1 SGHDT, CDR2 YYEEEE. The CDR3 spans 13 residues.

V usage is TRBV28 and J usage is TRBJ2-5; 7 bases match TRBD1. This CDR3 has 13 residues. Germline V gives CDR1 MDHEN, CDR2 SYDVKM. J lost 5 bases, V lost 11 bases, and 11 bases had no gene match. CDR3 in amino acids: CASARQGQETQYF. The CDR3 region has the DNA TGTGCCTCAGCGAGACAGGGTCAGGAGACCCAGTACTTC.

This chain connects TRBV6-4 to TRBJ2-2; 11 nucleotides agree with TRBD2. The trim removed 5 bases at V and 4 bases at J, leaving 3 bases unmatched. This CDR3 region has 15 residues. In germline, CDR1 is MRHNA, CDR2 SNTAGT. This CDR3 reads CASSPGLAVTGELFF. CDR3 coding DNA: TGTGCCAGCAGTCCGGGACTAGCGGTCACCGGGGAGCTGTTTTTT.

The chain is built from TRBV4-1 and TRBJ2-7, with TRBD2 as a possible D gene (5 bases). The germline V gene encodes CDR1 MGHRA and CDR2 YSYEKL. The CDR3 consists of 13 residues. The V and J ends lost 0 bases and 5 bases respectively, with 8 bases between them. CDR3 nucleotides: TGCGCCAGCAGCCAAGATTCCGGGGACGAGCAGTACTTC. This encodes CASSQDSGDEQYF.

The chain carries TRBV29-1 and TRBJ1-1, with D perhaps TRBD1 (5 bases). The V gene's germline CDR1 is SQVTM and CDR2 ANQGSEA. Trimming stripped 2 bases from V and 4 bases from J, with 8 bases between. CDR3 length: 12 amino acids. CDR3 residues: CSVETGVTEAFF. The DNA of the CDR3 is TGCAGCGTTGAAACGGGGGTCACTGAAGCTTTCTTT.

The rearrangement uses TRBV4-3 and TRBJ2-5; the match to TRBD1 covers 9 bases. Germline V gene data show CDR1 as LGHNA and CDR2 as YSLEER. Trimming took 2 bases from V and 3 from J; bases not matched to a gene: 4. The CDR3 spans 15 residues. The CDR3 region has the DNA TGCGCCAGCAGCCAAAGCCGGGACAGGGAAGAGACCCAGTACTTC. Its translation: CASSQSRDREETQYF.

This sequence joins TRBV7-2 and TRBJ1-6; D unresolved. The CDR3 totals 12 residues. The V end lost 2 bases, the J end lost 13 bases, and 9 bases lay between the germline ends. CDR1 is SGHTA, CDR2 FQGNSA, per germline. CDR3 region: CASSLPQIPLHF. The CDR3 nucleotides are TGTGCCAGCAGCTTACCACAGATTCCCCTCCACTTT.

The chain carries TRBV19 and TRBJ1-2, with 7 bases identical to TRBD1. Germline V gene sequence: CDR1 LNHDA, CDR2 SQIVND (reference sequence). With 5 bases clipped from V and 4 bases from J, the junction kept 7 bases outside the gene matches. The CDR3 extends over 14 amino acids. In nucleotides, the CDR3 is TGTGCCAGTAGTCTCCGGACAGGTACCTATGGCTACACCTTC. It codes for CASSLRTGTYGYTF.

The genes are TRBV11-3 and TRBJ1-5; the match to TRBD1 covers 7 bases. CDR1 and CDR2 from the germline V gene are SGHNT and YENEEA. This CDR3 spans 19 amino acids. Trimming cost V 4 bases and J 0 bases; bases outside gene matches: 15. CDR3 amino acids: CASSCTLGQRLYSNQPQHF. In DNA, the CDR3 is TGTGCCAGCAGCTGCACCCTGGGACAGAGACTTTATAGCAATCAGCCCCAGCATTTT.

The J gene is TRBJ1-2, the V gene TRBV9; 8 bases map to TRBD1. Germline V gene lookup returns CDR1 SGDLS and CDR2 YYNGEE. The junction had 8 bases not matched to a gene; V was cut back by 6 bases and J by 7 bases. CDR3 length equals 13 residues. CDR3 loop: CASTFQGALGYTF. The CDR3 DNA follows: TGTGCCAGCACCTTCCAGGGGGCGCTTGGCTACACCTTC.

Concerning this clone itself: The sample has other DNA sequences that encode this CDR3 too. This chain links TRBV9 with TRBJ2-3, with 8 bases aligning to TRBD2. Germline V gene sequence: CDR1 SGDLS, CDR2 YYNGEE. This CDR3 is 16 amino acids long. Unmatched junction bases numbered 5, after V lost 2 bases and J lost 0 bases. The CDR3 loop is CASSVTSGGSTDTQYF. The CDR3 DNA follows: TGTGCCAGCAGCGTGACCAGCGGGGGCAGCACAGATACGCAGTATTTT.

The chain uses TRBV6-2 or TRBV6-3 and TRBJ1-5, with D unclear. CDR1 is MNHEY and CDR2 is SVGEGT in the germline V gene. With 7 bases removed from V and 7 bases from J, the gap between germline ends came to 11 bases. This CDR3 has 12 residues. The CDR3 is CASNPPRQPQHF. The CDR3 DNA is TGTGCCAGCAACCCCCCACGGCAGCCCCAGCATTTT.

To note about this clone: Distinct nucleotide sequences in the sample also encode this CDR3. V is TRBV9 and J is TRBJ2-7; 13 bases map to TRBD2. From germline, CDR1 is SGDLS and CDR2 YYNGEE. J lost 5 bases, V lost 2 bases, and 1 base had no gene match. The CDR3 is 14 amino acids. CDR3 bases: TGTGCCAGCAGCGTCGGACTAGCGGGGGACGAGCAGTACTTC. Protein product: CASSVGLAGDEQYF.